Sequencing of this T cell receptor (beta chain) was carried out in a study of blood T cell repertoires in COVID-19. The overall study: The study drew acute and convalescent COVID-19 samples from the United States, Italy and Spain. The cDNA or gDNA used as material had been derived from T cells, B-cell-depleted T cells, or PBMCs.

Assay: immunoSEQ multiplex PCR; the TCRdb copy retains only in-frame clones and omits some. The data hold about 250,000 clones, with around 86% observed a single time. Only a few counts were recorded for this clone. Germline-derived CDR1 and CDR2 are SGHVS and FQNEAQ. CDR3 size: 21 residues. The V and J ends lost 5 bases and 7 bases, in that order; junction bases with no gene match: 29. Donors in Cohort 3 who had recovered were those with two negative PCRs, healthcare professional clearance, or resolution of their symptoms. This receptor was taken from a man aged 35 to 55 who had recovered from COVID-19. Sequencing used PBMCs or T cells enriched from blood (not recorded which). The chain joins TRBV7-8 to TRBJ2-7, with TRBD1 matching 10 bases. The CDR3 reads CASSIRGTGASLVDRGREQYF. The CDR3, as DNA: TGTGCCAGCAGCATCAGAGGGACAGGGGCATCACTAGTAGACCGAGGGAGGGAGCAGTACTTC. The whole variable domain, remainder taken from reference TRBV7-8 and TRBJ2-7, is GAGVSQSPRYKVAKRGQDVALRCDPISGHVSLFWYQQALGQGPEFLTYFQNEAQLDKSGLPSDRFFAERPEGSVSTLKIQRTQQEDSAVYLCASSIRGTGASLVDRGREQYFGPGTRLTVT.